The 31 T cell receptor beta chains given below trace back to one sample, sequenced in a study of T cell responses to AZD1222 COVID-19 vaccine. Clones were read by immunoSEQ multiplex PCR, and TCRdb kept only the in-frame ones, dropping some. The sample shows 90,000 to 140,000 clones, approximately 90% of them seen only once. The sequencing used peripheral blood, collected on day 0 of AZD1222 vaccination. These receptor sequences come from an adult in good health.

This clone was observed a few times. The junction departs from germline at one end; a sequencing error may be responsible. The genes are TRBV5-1 and TRBJ2-3; 9 bases agree with TRBD2. This CDR3 comprises 15 residues. CDR1 SGHRS and CDR2 YFSETQ come from the germline V gene. CDR3 region: CASSLETAGGDTQYF. DNA of the CDR3: TGCGCCAGCAGTTTGGAGACAGCGGGAGGAGATACGCAGTATTTT.

This clone occurred once. V and J are TRBV3-1 (or the pseudogene TRBV3-2) and TRBJ2-5; no clear D. This CDR3 region has 12 residues. The germline gives CDR1 LGHDT, CDR2 YNNKEL (reference sequence). V dropped 2 bases and J dropped 5 bases, with 6 bases sitting between them. The CDR3 sequence: CASSQSRETQYF. The CDR3 region has the DNA TGTGCCAGCAGCCAATCTCGGGAGACCCAGTACTTC.

J is TRBJ2-5 and V is TRBV7-9, with 12 bases aligning to TRBD1. CDR3 length equals 16 residues. V dropped 5 bases and J dropped 5; count of bases not matched to a gene: 9. CDR1 is SEHNR and CDR2 is FQNEAQ in the germline V gene (reference sequence). The DNA of the CDR3 is TGTGCCAGCAGCCAGGGGGACAGGGGGCGATTCGAGACCCAGTACTTC. This codes for CASSQGDRGRFETQYF.

The rearrangement uses TRBV7-8 and TRBJ1-1; D unclear. V dropped 3 bases and J dropped 7 bases, with 12 bases sitting between them. The CDR3 sequence is 13 residues long. The germline gives CDR1 SGHVS, CDR2 FQNEAQ. The chain's CDR3 is CASSFSGRSEAFF. CDR3 sequence (DNA): TGTGCCAGCAGCTTCAGCGGACGGAGTGAAGCTTTCTTT.

This chain joins TRBV28 and TRBJ1-5; D is possibly TRBD1 (6 bases). V lost 5 bases to trimming and J lost 3 bases, with 14 bases between them. Germline V gene sequence: CDR1 MDHEN, CDR2 SYDVKM. This CDR3 contains 15 residues. CDR3 nucleotides: TGTGCCAGCAGTCCCTTAGCAGGGGACAATCAGCCCCAGCATTTT. The encoded protein is CASSPLAGDNQPQHF.

The V and J genes are TRBV5-1 and TRBJ2-7; D unclear. CDR3 length: 13 amino acids. V was clipped by 0 bases and J by 3 bases, with 7 bases between them. Germline-derived CDR1 and CDR2 are SGHRS and YFSETQ. The CDR3 DNA is TGCGCCAGCAGCTTGGTCCCATTCTACGAGCAGTACTTC. This encodes CASSLVPFYEQYF.

The chain joins TRBV7-9 to TRBJ1-1; possibly TRBD1 for D (6 bases). The germline V gene encodes CDR1 SEHNR and CDR2 FQNEAQ (reference sequence). The CDR3 is made up of 13 amino acids. V gave up 2 bases and J gave up 11 bases, with 15 bases separating them. The CDR3 reads CASSLLRQDGAFF. CDR3 bases: TGTGCCAGCAGCTTACTGCGACAGGATGGGGCTTTCTTT.

The chain employs TRBV7-9 and TRBJ1-1; 7 bases map to TRBD1. The germline V gene has CDR1 SEHNR and CDR2 FQNEAQ (reference sequence). The CDR3 covers 15 residues. J was trimmed by 0 bases and V by 5 bases; bases with no gene match: 6. CDR3 sequence: CASSLGQEVNTEAFF. Here the CDR3 DNA reads TGTGCCAGCAGCCTTGGACAGGAGGTGAACACTGAAGCTTTCTTT. Supplemented by reference TRBV7-9 and TRBJ1-1, the full variable domain reads DTGVSQNPRHKITKRGQNVTFRCDPISEHNRLYWYRQTLGQGPEFLTYFQNEAQLEKSRLLSDRFSAERPKGSFSTLEIQRTEQGDSAMYLCASSLGQEVNTEAFFGQGTRLTVV.

This chain uses TRBV29-1 with TRBJ2-7; D might be TRBD2 (5 bases). The V and J ends lost 8 bases and 0 bases respectively, with 20 bases between them. Germline loops: CDR1 SQVTM, CDR2 ANQGSEA. The CDR3 consists of 15 residues. The CDR3 protein is CSSTGTGSSSYEQYF. CDR3 DNA: TGCAGCTCAACCGGCACGGGATCGAGCTCCTACGAGCAGTACTTC.

The chain recombines TRBV9 with TRBJ1-1; possibly TRBD1 for D (6 bases). Germline CDR1 SGDLS, CDR2 YYNGEE. V lost 3 bases and J 1 base, leaving 10 bases between the germline ends. This CDR3 region has 14 residues. CDR3 in amino acids: CASSALGGNTEAFF. The CDR3 DNA is TGTGCCAGCAGCGCTCTAGGGGGGAACACTGAAGCTTTCTTT.

The genes are TRBV10-3 and TRBJ1-2; tentatively, D is TRBD1 (5 bases). CDR1 and CDR2 from the germline V gene are ENHRY and SYGVKD. There are 13 residues in the CDR3. V gave up 3 bases and J gave up 1 base, with 6 bases separating them. As DNA, the CDR3 is TGTGCCATCAGTGAACAGGATAACTATGGCTACACCTTC. The encoded protein is CAISEQDNYGYTF.

The chain uses TRBV11-2 and TRBJ2-1, with 9 bases aligning to TRBD1. This CDR3 contains 16 residues. Germline loops: CDR1 SGHAT, CDR2 FQNNGV. Trimming took 4 bases from V and 8 from J; bases not matched to a gene: 12. DNA for the CDR3: TGTGCCAGCAGCTCAGGGGGTGGGACAGGGTACTATGAGCAGTTCTTC. Its translation: CASSSGGGTGYYEQFF.

The chain is built from TRBV28 and TRBJ2-2; 7 bases fit TRBD2. Per germline, CDR1 MDHEN and CDR2 SYDVKM. Trimming took 5 bases from V and 1 from J; bases not matched to a gene: 10. The CDR3 length is 17 residues. CDR3 amino acids: CASSPPRLAENTGELFF. In DNA form, the CDR3 reads TGTGCCAGCAGTCCCCCCCGACTAGCCGAGAACACCGGGGAGCTGTTTTTT.

The chain joins TRBV24-1 to TRBJ2-1; 8 nucleotides agree with TRBD2. Germline CDR1 reads KGHDR; CDR2 reads SFDVKD. V trimming: 3 bases; J trimming: 3 bases; junction bases outside the gene matches: 9. This CDR3 has 17 residues. The chain's CDR3 is CATSDRTSRGHYNEQFF. CDR3 coding DNA: TGTGCCACCAGTGATCGGACTAGCCGGGGACACTACAATGAGCAGTTCTTC.

The V gene is TRBV3-1 (or the pseudogene TRBV3-2), the J gene TRBJ1-5; D call uncertain. This CDR3 spans 13 amino acids. CDR1 and CDR2 from the germline V gene are LGHDT and YNNKEL (reference sequence). V was shortened by 8 bases and J by 0 bases, with 8 bases between the two germline ends. The CDR3 region has the DNA TGTGCCAGCGTCCATCCTAGCAATCAGCCCCAGCATTTT. It encodes CASVHPSNQPQHF.

The J gene is TRBJ2-1, the V gene TRBV11-2; tentatively, D is TRBD2 (6 bases). Germline loops: CDR1 SGHAT, CDR2 FQNNGV. V dropped 3 bases and J dropped 10 bases, with 19 bases sitting between them. CDR3 length equals 15 residues. The CDR3 loop reads CASSFSSASRVEQFF. Written as DNA, the CDR3 is TGTGCCAGCAGCTTTTCTAGCGCCTCAAGAGTGGAGCAGTTCTTC.

The genes are TRBV7-2 and TRBJ2-7; D not certain. From germline, CDR1 is SGHTA and CDR2 FQGNSA. The ends were cut back, 2 bases at V and 0 bases at J, with 20 bases in the middle. This CDR3 comprises 18 residues. CDR3 protein: CASSLRGGNPTVSYEQYF. In nucleotides, the CDR3 is TGTGCCAGCAGCTTAAGAGGCGGTAACCCGACTGTCTCCTACGAGCAGTACTTC.

This clone was seen just once. The V and J genes are TRBV9 and TRBJ2-3; TRBD1 matches 7 bases. The V gene's germline CDR1 is SGDLS and CDR2 YYNGEE. The V and J ends lost 1 base and 1 base, in that order; junction bases with no gene match: 3. This CDR3 region has 15 residues. This CDR3 reads CASSVRGLRTDTQYF. In nucleotides, the CDR3 is TGTGCCAGCAGCGTAAGGGGGCTCCGCACAGATACGCAGTATTTT.

This chain uses TRBV7-8 with TRBJ2-7, with TRBD2 identical over 7 bases. CDR1 and CDR2 (germline): SGHVS, FQNEAQ. Germline trimming cut 5 bases from V and 6 bases from J; bases unmatched to any gene: 13. This CDR3 contains 15 residues. The CDR3 DNA sequence: TGTGCCAGCAGCCCCCGGCTAGCGGCGGCTATCGAGCAGTACTTC. Translated: CASSPRLAAAIEQYF.

V is TRBV6-2 or TRBV6-3 and J is TRBJ2-1, with TRBD1 as a possible D gene (5 bases). Germline V gene sequence: CDR1 MNHEY, CDR2 SVGEGT. V was trimmed by 2 bases and J by 10 bases, leaving 9 bases between them. The length of the CDR3 is 12 residues. The CDR3 DNA is TGTGCCAGCAGTTACGGGCCAGGGGAGCAGTTCTTC. Translating gives CASSYGPGEQFF.

The chain couples TRBV9 to TRBJ1-1; D is uncertain. Looked up from germline, CDR1 is SGDLS and CDR2 is YYNGEE. The CDR3 spans 16 residues. V was trimmed by 4 bases and J by 1 base, leaving 17 bases between them. For the CDR3, the DNA is TGTGCCAGCAGCCCAATACACCAGGATTGGAACACTGAAGCTTTCTTT. Translating gives CASSPIHQDWNTEAFF.

The chain recombines TRBV30 with TRBJ1-1, with D hard to call. Germline-derived CDR1 and CDR2 are GTSNPN and SVGIG (reference sequence). V lost 2 bases, J lost 0 bases, and 7 bases lay in between. The CDR3 totals 13 residues. The DNA of the CDR3 is TGTGCCTGGAGTCGGCAAGTGAACACTGAAGCTTTCTTT. It codes for CAWSRQVNTEAFF. The variable domain in full, with the rest retrieved from reference TRBV30 and TRBJ1-1, is SQTIHQWPATLVQPVGSPLSLECTVEGTSNPNLYWYRQAAGRGLQLLFYSVGIGQISSEVPQNLSASRPQDRQFILSSKKLLLSDSGFYLCAWSRQVNTEAFFGQGTRLTVV.

The V call is TRBV7-3, the J call TRBJ2-2; maybe TRBD1 (6 bases). CDR3 length: 13 residues. The germline V gene encodes CDR1 SGHTA and CDR2 FQGTGA. Trimming shortened V by 5 bases and J by 6 bases, and 10 bases separated the two germline ends. In DNA, the CDR3 is TGTGCCAGCAGCCCAAACAGGGCCGGGGAGCTGTTTTTT. Its translation is CASSPNRAGELFF.

The V call is TRBV11-3, the J call TRBJ2-3; D is unresolved. This CDR3 has 13 residues. V shed 1 base and J shed 5 bases, with 7 bases lying between them. The V gene's germline CDR1 is SGHNT and CDR2 YENEEA. CDR3 residues: CASSLGAGDTQYF. The DNA of the CDR3 is TGTGCCAGCAGCTTAGGGGCTGGAGATACGCAGTATTTT.

The rearrangement links TRBV3-1 (or the pseudogene TRBV3-2) to TRBJ1-5; D perhaps matches TRBD1 (5 bases). The CDR3 is 16 amino acids. Germline CDR1 LGHDT, CDR2 YNNKEL (reference sequence). The V and J ends lost 4 bases and 5 bases respectively, with 18 bases between them. CDR3 residues: CASSPGGDQPYQPQHF. CDR3 sequence (DNA): TGTGCCAGCAGCCCGGGGGGTGACCAGCCGTATCAGCCCCAGCATTTT.

The chain employs TRBV7-2 and TRBJ2-7; unclear D gene. Germline V gene data show CDR1 as SGHTA and CDR2 as FQGNSA. V was shortened by 4 bases and J by 1 base, with 11 bases between the two germline ends. This CDR3 contains 14 residues. CDR3 sequence: CASSYIDSSYEQYF. CDR3 sequence (DNA): TGTGCCAGCAGCTATATCGACTCATCCTACGAGCAGTACTTC.

This clone has just a few counts. The rearrangement uses TRBV7-3 and TRBJ2-6; TRBD2 is a possible D gene (6 bases). The CDR3 is 16 amino acids. In germline, CDR1 is SGHTA, CDR2 FQGTGA. Trimming removed 2 bases at V and 4 bases at J, with 12 bases between. The CDR3 is CASSLLGTAGANVLTF. In nucleotides, the CDR3 is TGTGCCAGCAGCTTATTGGGGACTGCCGGGGCCAACGTCCTGACTTTC.

The chain is built from TRBV6-4 and TRBJ1-2; the D is unclear. Germline lookup yields CDR1 MRHNA and CDR2 SNTAGT. Deletions cut 6 bases from V and 2 bases from J, with 7 bases between. The CDR3 is 12 residues long. Here the CDR3 reads CASRAANYGYTF. The CDR3 DNA is TGTGCCAGCAGGGCAGCCAACTATGGCTACACCTTC.

The chain employs TRBV3-1 (or the pseudogene TRBV3-2) and TRBJ2-7, with D unresolved. The V end lost 1 base, the J end lost 3 bases, and 4 bases lay between the germline ends. Germline values: CDR1 LGHDT, CDR2 YNNKEL (reference sequence). The CDR3 totals 12 residues. The chain's CDR3 is CASSQGFYEQYF. CDR3 bases: TGTGCCAGCAGCCAAGGATTCTACGAGCAGTACTTC.

This chain uses TRBV29-1 with TRBJ2-7; 10 bases fit TRBD1. The V gene end was trimmed by 6 bases and the J gene end by 2 bases; junction bases not matched to a gene: 19. This CDR3 contains 18 residues. Per the germline V gene, CDR1 is SQVTM and CDR2 is ANQGSEA. The CDR3 spells CSVGKDRGHRRGPYEQYF. The CDR3 DNA reads TGCAGCGTCGGAAAAGACAGGGGGCACCGAAGGGGACCCTACGAGCAGTACTTC.

The chain carries TRBV10-3 and TRBJ2-3; D is perhaps TRBD2 (6 bases). V lost 2 bases, J lost 2 bases, and 8 bases lay in between. The V gene's germline CDR1 is ENHRY and CDR2 SYGVKD. CDR3 length: 14 residues. In DNA form, the CDR3 reads TGTGCCATCAGTGAGAGGAGGGACACAGATACGCAGTATTTT. This translates into CAISERRDTDTQYF.